These 19 T cell receptor beta chains originate from one sample sequenced in a study of blood T cell repertoires in COVID-19. Some clones are missing from TCRdb's copy, which holds only in-frame ones; the method was immunoSEQ multiplex PCR. The sample lists about 250,000 clones; about 90% were seen once. Sequencing used peripheral blood. The receptors were sampled from a man in his thirties or forties with COVID-19, enrolled during active disease.

This clone was recorded only once. The chain has TRBV11-2 and TRBJ1-3, with TRBD1 matching over 8 bases. V trimming: 5 bases; J trimming: 6 bases; junction bases outside the gene matches: 6. There are 14 residues in the CDR3. CDR1 is SGHAT, CDR2 FQNNGV, per germline. CDR3 bases: TGTGCCAGCAGCCGACAGGGGACAAAAAACACCATATATTTT. Translation gives CASSRQGTKNTIYF.

The chain joins TRBV27 to TRBJ1-2, with 9 bases lining up with TRBD1. Germline CDR1 reads MNHEY; CDR2 reads SMNVEV (reference sequence). This CDR3 region has 15 residues. V gave up 0 bases and J gave up 3 bases; unmatched junction bases: 2. The CDR3 region has the DNA TGTGCCAGCAGTTTATCGAGACAGGGGGACTATGGCTACACCTTC. It is translated as CASSLSRQGDYGYTF.

The rearrangement links TRBV24-1 to TRBJ2-5; 7 nucleotides agree with TRBD1. CDR3 length equals 13 residues. The germline gives CDR1 KGHDR, CDR2 SFDVKD. The V segment lost 4 bases and the J segment 5 bases; nucleotides outside the gene matches: 3. The CDR3, as DNA: TGTGCCACCAGTGAGACAGGGCTCGAGACCCAGTACTTC. Protein product: CATSETGLETQYF.

The chain recombines TRBV2 with TRBJ2-2; D is undetermined. Trimming took 4 bases from V and 0 from J, leaving 12 bases between them. The CDR3 is 16 residues long. CDR1 is SNHLY, CDR2 FYNNEI, per germline. CDR3 protein: CASSVRRRTNTGELFF. Here the CDR3 DNA reads TGTGCCAGCAGTGTTAGGAGAAGAACGAACACCGGGGAGCTGTTTTTT.

The DNA for the CDR3 is TGCGCCAGCAGCCAAGGAGGGGGTAGGACGATGGCTTCCGAAGCTTTCTTT. Protein sequence: CASSQGGGRTMASEAFF. This chain joins TRBV4-1 and TRBJ1-1, with D possibly matching TRBD1 (6 bases). This CDR3 region has 17 residues. CDR1 MGHRA and CDR2 YSYEKL come from the germline V gene. V lost 1 base and J lost 8, with 23 bases in between.

A word on this clone: A read error may account for a junction end that differs from germline. The chain links TRBV6-5 to TRBJ1-4; 9 positions agree with TRBD1. Germline V gene lookup returns CDR1 MNHEY and CDR2 SVGAGI. The CDR3 runs 14 residues. In DNA, the CDR3 is TGTGCCATCAGTCGTGGACAGGGGAATGAAAAACTGTTTTTT. As protein: CAISRGQGNEKLFF.

This clone turned up a few times. This chain uses TRBV30 with TRBJ1-3; 8 nucleotides agree with TRBD1. Unmatched junction bases numbered 13, after V lost 0 bases and J lost 0 bases. The CDR3 sequence is 19 residues long. Germline V gene data show CDR1 as GTSNPN and CDR2 as SVGIG (reference sequence). The CDR3 is CAWSVQGQGATYSGNTIYF. In DNA, the CDR3 is TGTGCCTGGAGTGTACAAGGACAGGGAGCGACCTACTCTGGAAACACCATATATTTT.

Only one count was recorded for this clone. The J gene is TRBJ2-7, the V gene TRBV2; D may be TRBD1 (7 bases). V lost 3 bases, J lost 5 bases, and 20 bases lay in between. Germline CDR1 SNHLY, CDR2 FYNNEI. The CDR3 length is 16 residues. In DNA form, the CDR3 reads TGTGCCAGCAGTGAGGGGCGGAGGGGGCTTTTCGACGAGCAGTACTTC. This gives the protein CASSEGRRGLFDEQYF.

The chain employs TRBV5-4 and TRBJ2-6; TRBD1 agrees at 10 bases. Germline V lookup: CDR1 SGHNT, CDR2 YYREEE (reference sequence). The CDR3 has 17 amino acids. With 3 bases clipped from V and 3 bases from J, the junction kept 6 bases outside the gene matches. CDR3 DNA: TGTGCCAGCAGCTCGACAGGGGGCGCGGGTGGGGCCAACGTCCTGACTTTC. Its translation: CASSSTGGAGGANVLTF. Full variable domain (remainder filled in from reference TRBV5-4 and TRBJ2-6): ETGVTQSPTHLIKTRGQQVTLRCSSQSGHNTVSWYQQALGQGPQFIFQYYREEENGRGNFPPRFSGLQFPNYSSELNVNALELDDSALYLCASSSTGGAGGANVLTFGAGSRLTVL.

The chain is built from TRBV14 and TRBJ1-1; D remains ambiguous. The length of the CDR3 is 15 residues. V lost 1 base and J lost 3, with 12 bases in between. CDR1 SGHDN and CDR2 FVKESK come from the germline V gene. This chain's CDR3 is CASSQAPSRHTEAFF. The CDR3 DNA is TGTGCCAGCAGCCAAGCGCCCTCGAGGCACACTGAAGCTTTCTTT.

The chain couples TRBV9 to TRBJ2-3; 10 bases are shared with TRBD2. The germline V gene has CDR1 SGDLS and CDR2 YYNGEE. The CDR3 length is 16 residues. With V trimmed by 3 bases and J by 2 bases, 6 bases remained unmatched. Here the CDR3 reads CASSALAGETTDTQYF. The CDR3 bases are TGTGCCAGCAGCGCGCTAGCGGGAGAGACCACAGATACGCAGTATTTT.

CDR3 loop: CASSFQGHSGNTIYF. The CDR3 nucleotides read TGTGCCAGCAGCTTCCAGGGACACTCTGGAAACACCATATATTTT. The chain recombines TRBV7-6 with TRBJ1-3; a possible D gene is TRBD1 (6 bases). V lost 3 bases and J lost 0, with 9 bases in between. The CDR3 runs 15 residues. Germline values: CDR1 SGHVS, CDR2 FNYEAQ.

The J gene is TRBJ1-1, the V gene TRBV19; 7 nucleotides line up with TRBD1. Germline CDR1 is LNHDA and CDR2 is SQIVND (reference sequence). V was pared by 0 bases and J by 6 bases, with 10 bases of the junction left unmatched. The CDR3 runs to 16 residues. Written as DNA, the CDR3 is TGTGCCAGTAGTATAGATACCCGGCAGGGGGGATCTGAAGCTTTCTTT. Translating it yields CASSIDTRQGGSEAFF.

The chain joins TRBV10-3 to TRBJ2-7; 10 bases align to TRBD1. The CDR3 is made up of 14 amino acids. J lost 3 bases, V lost 3 bases, and 2 bases had no gene match. Germline CDR1 reads ENHRY; CDR2 reads SYGVKD. CDR3 DNA: TGTGCCATCAGTGAACGGACAGGGGGCTACGAGCAGTACTTC. Its protein product is CAISERTGGYEQYF.

V usage is TRBV11-3 and J usage is TRBJ2-2; tentatively, D is TRBD2 (5 bases). Germline V gene lookup returns CDR1 SGHNT and CDR2 YENEEA. This CDR3 contains 15 residues. V was clipped by 5 bases and J by 1 base, with 11 bases between them. CDR3 sequence: CASSEGTGNTGELFF. The CDR3 bases are TGTGCCAGCAGCGAGGGCACGGGGAACACCGGGGAGCTGTTTTTT.

A single count supports this clone. The chain carries TRBV19 and TRBJ1-2; possibly TRBD1 for D (6 bases). The CDR3 is made up of 15 amino acids. Germline V gives CDR1 LNHDA, CDR2 SQIVND (reference sequence). V dropped 4 bases and J dropped 4 bases, with 16 bases sitting between them. CDR3 sequence (DNA): TGTGCCAGTAGTACCACAGGGCTCAGTGGCTATGGCTACACCTTC. Translation: CASSTTGLSGYGYTF.

This sequence joins TRBV11-2 and TRBJ2-1; D ambiguous. Germline-derived CDR1 and CDR2 are SGHAT and FQNNGV. V was shortened by 0 bases and J by 2 bases, with 8 bases between the two germline ends. The CDR3 length is 15 residues. The CDR3 region is CASSLDPTTYNEQFF. CDR3 nucleotides: TGTGCCAGCAGCTTAGATCCAACTACCTACAATGAGCAGTTCTTC.

The CDR3: CASSPWTGKGAGNTIYF. The CDR3 nucleotides are TGTGCCAGCAGCCCCTGGACAGGGAAGGGGGCTGGAAACACCATATATTTT. This chain connects TRBV27 to TRBJ1-3, with 8 nucleotides matching TRBD1. V shed 6 bases and J 2 bases; nucleotides not matched to a gene: 12. CDR1 MNHEY and CDR2 SMNVEV come from the germline V gene (reference sequence). There are 17 residues in the CDR3.

The rearrangement uses TRBV19 and TRBJ1-2, with TRBD1 as a possible D gene (6 bases). The CDR3 has 14 amino acids. CDR1 is LNHDA, CDR2 SQIVND, per germline (reference sequence). V was trimmed by 5 bases and J by 2 bases, leaving 12 bases between them. The CDR3 here is CASSSQGENYGYTF. The DNA of the CDR3 is TGTGCCAGTAGTTCACAGGGAGAAAACTATGGCTACACCTTC.